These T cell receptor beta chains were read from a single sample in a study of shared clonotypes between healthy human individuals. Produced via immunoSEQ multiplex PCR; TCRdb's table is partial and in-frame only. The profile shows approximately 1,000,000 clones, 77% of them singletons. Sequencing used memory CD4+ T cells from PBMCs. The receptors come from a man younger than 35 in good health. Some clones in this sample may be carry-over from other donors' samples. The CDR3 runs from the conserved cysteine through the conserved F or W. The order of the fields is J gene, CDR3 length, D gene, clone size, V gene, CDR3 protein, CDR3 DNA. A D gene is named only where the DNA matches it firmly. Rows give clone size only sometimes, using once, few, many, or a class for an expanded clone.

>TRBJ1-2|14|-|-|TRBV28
CASSLPRGWHGYTF
TGTGCCAGCAGTTTGCCCAGGGGTTGGCATGGCTACACCTTC
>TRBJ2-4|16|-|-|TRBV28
CASNSGSGATMDIQYF
TGTGCCAGCAACAGCGGTTCGGGGGCGACTATGGACATTCAGTACTTC
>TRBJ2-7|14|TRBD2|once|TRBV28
CASSSGGSFYEQYF
TGTGCCAGCAGTTCGGGCGGGAGTTTCTACGAGCAGTACTTC
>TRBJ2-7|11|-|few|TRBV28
CASSMTREKDF
TGTGCCAGCAGCATGACCCGCGAGAAGGACTTC
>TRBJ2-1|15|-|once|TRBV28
CASRGPSPGDNEQFF
TGTGCCAGCAGGGGACCTTCCCCGGGAGACAATGAGCAGTTCTTC
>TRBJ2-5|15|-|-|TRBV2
CASSATNGGQETQYF
TGTGCCAGCAGCGCGACCAACGGAGGTCAAGAGACCCAGTACTTC
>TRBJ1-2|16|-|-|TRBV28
CASSPNSHGLLYGYTF
TGTGCCAGCAGTCCCAACTCTCACGGACTCCTATATGGCTACACCTTC
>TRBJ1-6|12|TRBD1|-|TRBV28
CATGTGISPLHF
TGTGCCACCGGGACAGGGATCTCACCCCTCCACTTT
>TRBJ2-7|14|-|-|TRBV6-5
CASSYSLSSYEQYF
TGTGCCAGCAGTTATAGCTTGAGCTCCTACGAGCAGTACTTC
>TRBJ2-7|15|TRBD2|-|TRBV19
CASSIRGGSSYEQYF
TGTGCCAGTAGTATTCGGGGCGGGAGCTCCTACGAGCAGTACTTC
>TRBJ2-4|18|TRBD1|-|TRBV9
CASSAPSGTELAKNIQYF
TGTGCCAGCAGCGCCCCGTCCGGGACAGAATTAGCCAAAAACATTCAGTACTTC
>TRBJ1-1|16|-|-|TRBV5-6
CASSLGLVGGMLEAFF
TGTGCCAGCAGCTTGGGCTTGGTGGGCGGGATGTTAGAAGCTTTCTTT
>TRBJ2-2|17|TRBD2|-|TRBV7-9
CASRPKTSGSNTGELFF
TGTGCCAGCAGGCCGAAAACTAGCGGGTCGAACACCGGGGAGCTGTTTTTT
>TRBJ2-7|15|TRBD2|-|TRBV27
CASSRPGLAGSEQYF
TGTGCCAGCAGTCGCCCGGGACTAGCGGGATCCGAGCAGTACTTC
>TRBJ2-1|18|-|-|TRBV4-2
CASSQAGSQRPTYNEQFF
TGTGCCAGCAGCCAAGCGGGGAGTCAGCGGCCGACCTACAATGAGCAGTTCTTC
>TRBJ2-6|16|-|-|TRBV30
CAWSVSGQGGANVLTF
TGTGCCTGGAGTGTTTCGGGGCAGGGAGGGGCCAACGTCCTGACTTTC
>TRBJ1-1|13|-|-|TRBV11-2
CASSFPLNTEAFF
TGTGCCAGCAGCTTTCCTCTCAACACTGAAGCTTTCTTT
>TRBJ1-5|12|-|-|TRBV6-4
CASSFGNQPQHF
TGTGCCAGCAGTTTCGGGAATCAGCCCCAGCATTTT
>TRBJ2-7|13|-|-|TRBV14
CASSQDYKREQYF
TGTGCCAGCAGCCAAGATTATAAGAGGGAGCAGTACTTC
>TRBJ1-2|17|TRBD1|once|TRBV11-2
CASSSSRDRGRGYGYTF
TGTGCCAGCAGCTCGTCCCGGGACAGGGGGCGCGGCTATGGCTACACCTTC
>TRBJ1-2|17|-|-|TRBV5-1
CASSLEGGAVVLAGYTF
TGCGCCAGCAGCTTGGAAGGAGGGGCCGTGGTATTGGCTGGCTACACCTTC
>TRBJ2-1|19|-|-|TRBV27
CASSPGDPELSYSYNEQFF
TGTGCCAGCAGTCCCGGGGACCCTGAATTATCCTACTCCTACAATGAGCAGTTCTTC
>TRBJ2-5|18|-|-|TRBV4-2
CASSQVGSGHPIQETQYF
TGTGCCAGCAGCCAAGTGGGCTCTGGGCACCCAATCCAAGAGACCCAGTACTTC
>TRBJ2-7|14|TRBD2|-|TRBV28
CASSMLAGGGEQYF
TGTGCCAGCAGTATGCTAGCGGGAGGGGGCGAGCAGTACTTC
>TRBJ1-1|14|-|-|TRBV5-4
CASSLVQRNTEAFF
TGTGCCAGCAGCTTGGTACAGAGGAACACTGAAGCTTTCTTT
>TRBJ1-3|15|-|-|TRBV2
CASSVSGSSGNTIYF
TGTGCCAGCAGTGTTTCCGGGAGCTCTGGAAACACCATATATTTT
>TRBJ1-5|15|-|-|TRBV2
CASSERGGGNQPQHF
TGTGCCAGCAGTGAGCGGGGGGGCGGCAATCAGCCCCAGCATTTT
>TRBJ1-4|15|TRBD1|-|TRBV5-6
CASSLGTVGNEKLFF
TGTGCCAGCAGCTTAGGGACAGTTGGTAATGAAAAACTGTTTTTT
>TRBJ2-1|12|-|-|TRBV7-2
CASSPRSAPPVF
TGTGCCAGCAGCCCCCGGTCCGCCCCGCCGGTCTTC
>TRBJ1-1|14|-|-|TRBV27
CASSLRGGGTEAFF
TGTGCCAGCAGTTTAAGGGGGGGCGGCACTGAAGCTTTCTTT
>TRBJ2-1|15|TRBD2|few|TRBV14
CASSQLAGGPNEQFF
TGTGCCAGCAGCCAACTAGCGGGAGGGCCAAATGAGCAGTTCTTC
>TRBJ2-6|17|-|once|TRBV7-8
CASSIRAGSTGANVLTF
TGTGCCAGCAGCATCCGAGCAGGGTCCACTGGGGCCAACGTCCTGACTTTC
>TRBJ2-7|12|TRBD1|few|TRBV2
CASQTGDYEQYF
TGTGCCAGCCAGACAGGGGATTACGAGCAGTACTTC
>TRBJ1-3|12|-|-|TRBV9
CASSVGGNTIYF
TGTGCCAGCAGCGTGGGGGGAAACACCATATATTTT
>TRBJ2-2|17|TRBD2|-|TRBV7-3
CASSSRTSGSGIGELFF
TGTGCCAGCAGCTCAAGGACAAGCGGGAGCGGGATCGGGGAGCTGTTTTTT
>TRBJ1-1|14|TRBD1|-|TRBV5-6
CASSLQGARTEAFF
TGTGCCAGCAGCTTACAGGGGGCGCGGACTGAAGCTTTCTTT
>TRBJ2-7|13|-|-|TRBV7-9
CASSYGQSDEQYF
TGTGCCAGCAGCTACGGACAGTCTGATGAGCAGTACTTC
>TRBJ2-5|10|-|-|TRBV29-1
CSARAETQYF
TGCAGCGCAAGAGCAGAGACCCAGTACTTC
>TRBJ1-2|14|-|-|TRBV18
CASSPGQPYGGYTF
TGTGCCAGCTCACCGGGACAACCATATGGGGGCTACACCTTC
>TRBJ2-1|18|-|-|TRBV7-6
CASRYVQPEQDLYNEQFF
TGTGCCAGCAGGTACGTCCAACCCGAGCAGGATCTGTACAATGAGCAGTTCTTC
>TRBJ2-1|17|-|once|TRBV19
CASSYHQNPAGPNEQFF
TGTGCCAGTAGTTACCACCAAAACCCGGCGGGCCCCAATGAGCAGTTCTTC
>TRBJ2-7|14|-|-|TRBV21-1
CASSTQGQGYEQYF
TGTGCCAGCAGCACCCAGGGACAGGGCTACGAGCAGTACTTC
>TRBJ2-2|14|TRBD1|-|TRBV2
CASRDRGRAGELFF
TGTGCCAGCCGCGACAGGGGGCGCGCCGGGGAGCTGTTTTTT
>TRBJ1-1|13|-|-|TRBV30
CAWAITRNTEAFF
TGTGCCTGGGCAATAACACGGAACACTGAAGCTTTCTTT